This T cell receptor beta chain was identified in a study of radiation and T cells in renal cell carcinoma (dated by TCRdb to about 2020). Regarding the complete study: TCR beta sequencing covered 53 samples in total, comprising approximately 25 tumors and roughly 27 peripheral blood samples. The last blood draw happened 4 weeks after radiation, timed to coincide with nephrectomy. A total of roughly 3,900,000 unique CDR3 nucleotide sequences, encoding around 2.7 million unique CDR3 amino acid sequences, were found across all 50 or so samples.

Based on the germline V gene, the CDR1 and CDR2 sequences are MGHRA and YSYEKL. From the cysteine through the phenylalanine, the CDR3 covers 16 amino acids. Here the CDR3 DNA is all that survives: 48 bases in frame from base 1. Germline trimming amounts to 3 bases on V and 6 bases on J, with 9 as the count of junction bases outside the gene matches. Turning to this clone: Its antigen is unknown. One base away there is no much larger clone; base qualities are not given.

Broad study findings and their caveats: An increase in top tumor clonotypes in blood was observed from baseline to 2 weeks post-radiation, followed by contraction by 4 weeks, which was taken to suggest transient expansion of tumor-resident clones. Because pretreatment tumor biopsies were not available, the study could not determine whether clonotypes were already present within the tumor at baseline. Blood repertoire dynamics were not followed beyond 4 weeks after treatment. Effects of radiation dose or scheduling on the TCR repertoire could not be addressed with the single-armed trial design.

The sample's time point, from its label and the paper: blood 4 weeks post-SBRT, at nephrectomy. The sample's treatment or condition label, in plain terms: 15 Gy SBRT to primary tumor, nephrectomy 4 weeks later. Samples came from a clinical trial, in which primary renal cell carcinomas received 15 Gy stereotactic body radiation therapy followed by nephrectomy 4 weeks later. To follow tumor-enriched clonotypes, serial peripheral blood was collected from radiation-treated patients at baseline and at 2 weeks and 4 weeks after SBRT. Renal cell carcinoma with clear cell pathology was present in all patients. The QIAamp DNA Blood Mini Kit (Qiagen) was used to prepare genomic DNA for TCR sequencing. The analyses included just those samples that passed every quality control check. TCR beta libraries were generated from genomic DNA with the immunoSEQ kit, following the manufacturer's recommendations. To prepare libraries, a first multiplex PCR with proprietary primers was run, followed by a second PCR that added unique barcodes, and a bead cleanup was done after each round. Each sample batch included a kit-provided positive control reaction and a negative control reaction. The final libraries underwent checking on an Agilent 4200 TapeStation D1000 ScreenTape, volumetric pooling, and quantification by qPCR. Sequencing ran on an Illumina NextSeq500 with a MidOutput 150-cycle cartridge, using 156 Read1 and 15 Index1 cycles with kit custom primers. The pooled library was loaded at 1.0 pM, with an approximately 21% PhiX control spiked in. On the authors' methods: Vendor-processed data were analyzed in R, and a clonotype was defined as all T cells sharing the same CDR3 nucleotide sequence. For clone abundance analyses, frequencies were normalized to the 10,000 most abundant clones per sample. Before analysis, public T cell clones were removed, and these numbered fewer than six per sample on average. Tumor-enriched and baseline blood-enriched clonotypes were defined by at least a 32-fold difference in abundance between compartments. Clonotypes expanded or contracted between blood time points were identified with a beta-binomial differential abundance model. Tumor-blood repertoire similarity was measured with the Baroni-Urbani and Buser coefficient, and group comparisons used two-tailed Wilcoxon tests in R. This is the immuneACCESS table as TCRdb keeps it, with only in-frame sequences that have V and J called. A part of the clones is gone; compared with another copy, unresolved V genes explain less than half, and the rest is unexplained. V, J and clone size are taken as reported in that table, and D and trimming were inferred from the DNA itself. The sample records 140,000 to 150,000 clones, roughly 90% of which are singletons. The ten largest clones add up to 15% to 20% of the sample.

The clonotype originates from a woman between 45 and 60 years old with renal cell carcinoma. The chain is made from TRBV4-1 and TRBJ1-5; 9 bases in between match TRBD1. The material was blood, obtained from a patient whose treatment included radiotherapy and nephrectomy. The CDR3 sequence is CASSHAGDRDSQPQHF. The sequence in DNA is TGCGCCAGCAGCCACGCGGGGGACAGGGATAGTCAGCCCCAGCATTTT.